The clone carrying this T cell receptor (beta chain) was seen a handful of times. The data stem from a study of blood T cell repertoires in COVID-19. CDR1 and CDR2 (germline): MGHDK, SYGVNS. V lost 3 bases and J lost 9; bases outside the gene matches: 16. CDR3 length: 17 amino acids. TCRdb's table, derived via immunoSEQ multiplex PCR, lists solely in-frame clones and lacks some. The sample holds roughly 200,000 clones, approximately 80% seen once. The TCR sequence derives from a man between 40 and 49 years old with acute or convalescent COVID-19. Specimen: peripheral blood. The chain has TRBV25-1 and TRBJ2-1, with 8 bases matching TRBD2. DNA of the CDR3: TGTGCCAGCAGTGACACCTCCGGGACTAGTTTAGGAGGTGAGCAGTTCTTC. It yields the protein CASSDTSGTSLGGEQFF.